This TCR beta chain was documented in a study of cytomegalovirus exposure and HLA in healthy donors. The germline V gene encodes CDR1 SGHVS and CDR2 FNYEAQ. V was trimmed by 6 bases and J by 5 bases, leaving 13 bases between them. The CDR3 runs 14 residues. Generated by immunoSEQ multiplex PCR, the TCRdb table keeps only in-frame clones and is missing some. This table has 150,000 to 200,000 clones, around nine tenths appearing once. The genes are TRBV7-6 and TRBJ1-4, with a possible D match to TRBD1 (5 bases). The origin of this receptor is a man younger than 45 in good health and CMV-seropositive. Input material: PBMCs. CDR3 sequence: CASRRGGENEKLFF. The CDR3 DNA follows: TGTGCCAGCAGAAGGGGAGGGGAGAATGAAAAACTGTTTTTT.